These 7 T cell receptor beta chains share one sample of origin, sequenced in a study of T-cell memory formation after mild COVID-19. TCRdb processed the 5' RACE reads anew with MiXCR; each CDR3 protein has one entry. The sample has more than 120,000 distinct CDR3 sequences, under 25% seen once; the top ten hold 2% to 2.5%. Sequencing was performed on PBMCs or a T cell subset sorted from them (not recorded which). These receptors were taken from an adult woman who had mild COVID-19 (a few samples of this study predate the infection). Cell type and time point are not known.

The V and J genes are TRBV7-9 and TRBJ1-1, with D maybe TRBD1 (5 bases). V was trimmed by 0 bases and J by 6 bases, leaving 14 bases between them. The germline gives CDR1 SEHNR, CDR2 FQNEAQ (reference sequence). This CDR3 is built from 15 residues. DNA of the CDR3: TGTGCCAGCAGCTTAGCGGCTAGGCGGGGGGCTGAAGCTTTCTTT. Translation: CASSLAARRGAEAFF.

V gene TRBV10-3 combines with J gene TRBJ1-6; 7 bases line up with TRBD1. CDR1 ENHRY and CDR2 SYGVKD come from the germline V gene. J was trimmed by 10 bases and V by 4 bases; bases with no gene match: 10. The CDR3 contains 15 residues. The DNA of the CDR3 is TGTGCCATCAGTGCCGGCGACAGGGATGGATCACCCCTCCACTTT. This encodes CAISAGDRDGSPLHF.

The chain combines TRBV5-1 with TRBJ2-3; TRBD1 matches at 7 bases. The J segment lost 2 bases and the V segment lost 3 bases, leaving 6 bases of the junction unmatched. Germline CDR1 SGHRS, CDR2 YFSETQ. The CDR3 loop spans 15 amino acids. The CDR3 DNA reads TGCGCCAGCAGCTCGTACGGGACAGACACAGATACGCAGTATTTT. Amino acid sequence: CASSSYGTDTDTQYF. Complete variable domain (other parts from reference TRBV5-1 and TRBJ2-3): KAGVTQTPRYLIKTRGQQVTLSCSPISGHRSVSWYQQTPGQGLQFLFEYFSETQRNKGNFPGRFSGRQFSNSRSEMNVSTLELGDSALYLCASSSYGTDTDTQYFGPGTRLTVL.

The CDR3 loop is CASSSPTRSRNTEAFF. CDR3 nucleotide sequence: TGTGCCAGCAGCTCACCTACCCGGTCCAGGAACACTGAAGCTTTCTTT. The gene calls are TRBV7-6 and TRBJ1-1; D is undetermined. The CDR3 sequence is 16 residues long. Germline CDR1 and CDR2: SGHVS and FNYEAQ. Trimming removed 4 bases at V and 1 base at J, with 16 bases between.

The chain joins TRBV11-3 to TRBJ2-1; 7 bases line up with TRBD2. The ends lost 5 bases at V and 1 base at J; junction bases unmatched: 8. The CDR3 has 16 amino acids. CDR1 SGHNT and CDR2 YENEEA come from the germline V gene. The chain's CDR3 is CASSLGRGWSYNEQFF. The CDR3 bases are TGTGCCAGCAGCCTGGGGCGGGGGTGGTCCTACAATGAGCAGTTCTTC.

The chain recombines TRBV6-1 with TRBJ1-2; D is unclear. Germline assignment: CDR1 MNHNS and CDR2 SASEGT. CDR3 length: 11 amino acids. Between the trimmed V and J ends, which lost 5 bases and 0 bases, there was a span of 1 base. The CDR3 bases are TGTGCCAGCAGTACTAACTATGGCTACACCTTC. Its translation: CASSTNYGYTF.

This clonotype was detected only once. This chain joins TRBV20-1 and TRBJ1-5; D gene unclear. Looked up from germline, CDR1 is DFQATT and CDR2 is SNEGSKA (reference sequence). This CDR3 contains 15 residues. V lost 6 bases and J lost 3, with 18 bases in between. CDR3 in amino acids: CSAPGLGRYNQPQHF. The CDR3 DNA reads TGCAGTGCCCCGGGCCTTGGACGGTACAATCAGCCCCAGCATTTT.